These 5 T cell receptor beta chains share one sample of origin, sequenced in a study of blood T cell repertoires in COVID-19. This table comes from immunoSEQ multiplex PCR, and its TCRdb copy is limited to in-frame clones, with some not included. The sample has a few hundred thousand clones; around 82% are singletons. What was sequenced was peripheral blood. The receptors shown here come from a human donor in a cohort sampled during active COVID-19.

This chain links TRBV13 with TRBJ2-7; maybe TRBD1 (5 bases). The CDR3 spans 14 residues. Trimming took off 2 bases at V and 2 bases at J, with 10 bases between the two ends. Germline lookup yields CDR1 PRHDT and CDR2 FYEKMQ (reference sequence). Written as DNA, the CDR3 is TGTGCCAGCAGCTTAAGAAGGGGAACCTACGAGCAGTACTTC. This gives the protein CASSLRRGTYEQYF.

The rearrangement links TRBV6-2 or TRBV6-3 to TRBJ2-1; TRBD2 is a possible D gene (6 bases). Trimming cost V 6 bases and J 3 bases, with 21 bases left between them. The V gene's germline CDR1 is MNHEY and CDR2 SVGEGT. CDR3 length: 17 residues. Here the CDR3 reads CASSDHVGGSGYNEQFF. CDR3 coding DNA: TGTGCCAGCAGCGACCATGTGGGAGGATCAGGCTACAATGAGCAGTTCTTC.

The gene calls are TRBV19 and TRBJ1-1; D remains unclear. Trimming removed 7 bases from V and 3 bases from J, with 21 bases in between. The CDR3 consists of 16 residues. Germline V gene lookup returns CDR1 LNHDA and CDR2 SQIVND (reference sequence). This CDR3 reads CASTQERSGLDTEAFF. CDR3 DNA: TGTGCCAGTACCCAAGAGCGGTCGGGTCTTGACACTGAAGCTTTCTTT.

This chain joins TRBV5-8 and TRBJ1-2; no firm D call. The V gene lost 0 bases and the J gene lost 6 bases, with 12 bases spanning the gap. The CDR3 length is 14 residues. Germline loops: CDR1 SGHTS, CDR2 YDEGEE. CDR3 bases: TGTGCCAGCAGCTTGGACAGTCTTTTGGATGGCTACACCTTC. It encodes CASSLDSLLDGYTF. Combining the CDR3 with reference TRBV5-8 and TRBJ1-2 gives the whole variable domain EAGVTQSPTHLIKTRGQQATLRCSPISGHTSVYWYQQALGLGLQFLLWYDEGEERNRGNFPPRFSGRQFPNYSSELNVNALELEDSALYLCASSLDSLLDGYTFGSGTRLTVV.

The chain employs TRBV5-1 and TRBJ1-1; D ambiguous. CDR3 length equals 16 residues. V gave up 0 bases and J gave up 0 bases, with 12 bases separating them. The germline V gene has CDR1 SGHRS and CDR2 YFSETQ. The CDR3 here is CASSLAAADLNTEAFF. CDR3 sequence (DNA): TGCGCCAGCAGCTTGGCGGCAGCGGACTTGAACACTGAAGCTTTCTTT.